Below are 7 T cell receptor beta chains sequenced from a single sample in a study of response to subunit inactivated influenza vaccine. TCRdb independently ran MiXCR on the RT-PCR reads; one entry per CDR3 protein. The data contain some 550,000 distinct CDR3 sequences, approximately 24% of them seen just once; the ten biggest clones take up 2.8%. These data are also associated with another study on T cells expressing NK-cell markers. That publication notes: Synthesis of TCR beta cDNA relied on 5'RACE template switching carrying UMIs.

The sequenced sample was CD4+ T cells sorted from PBMCs, obtained roughly 12 days after vaccination. Receptors originate from a man aged 50 to 60 who received an inactivated influenza vaccine.

This clonotype was seen a handful of times. V gene TRBV9 combines with J gene TRBJ1-3, with D unresolved. In germline, CDR1 is SGDLS, CDR2 YYNGEE. The CDR3 has 15 residues. V shed 3 bases and J shed 4 bases, with 14 bases lying between them. CDR3 nucleotides: TGTGCCAGCAGCGCGAGGAGGGAGAGCGGAAACACCATATATTTT. Its translation is CASSARRESGNTIYF.

The V call is TRBV18, the J call TRBJ2-5, with 7 bases matching TRBD1. CDR3 size: 16 residues. CDR1 and CDR2 (germline): KGHSH, LQKENI. Trimming took 4 bases from V and 6 from J; bases not matched to a gene: 14. The CDR3, as DNA: TGTGCCAGCTCACAACCGGGACAGCGGTTTAAGCAGACCCAGTACTTC. Its translation: CASSQPGQRFKQTQYF.

This clonotype was seen at least ten times. The chain employs TRBV14 and TRBJ2-1; 14 nucleotides align to TRBD2. The trim removed 2 bases at V and 8 bases at J, leaving 8 bases unmatched. Germline assignment: CDR1 SGHDN and CDR2 FVKESK. The CDR3 is made up of 17 amino acids. In DNA, the CDR3 is TGTGCCAGCAGCCAAAAGATCGGACTAGCGGGAGGCCATGAGCAGTTCTTC. Residues: CASSQKIGLAGGHEQFF.

This clonotype showed up just once. V gene TRBV6-1 combines with J gene TRBJ1-1; no reliable D call. This CDR3 has 13 amino acids. The ends were cut back, 7 bases at V and 5 bases at J, with 14 bases in the middle. Germline V gene sequence: CDR1 MNHNS, CDR2 SASEGT. CDR3 DNA: TGTGCCAGCACCCAACCCGAGATAACTGAAGCTTTCTTT. This sequence encodes CASTQPEITEAFF.

The chain has TRBV28 and TRBJ2-1, with no clear D. CDR1 and CDR2 from the germline V gene are MDHEN and SYDVKM. Between the trimmed V and J ends, which lost 10 bases and 0 bases, there was a span of 13 bases. This CDR3 region has 14 residues. Here the CDR3 reads CATCGWSSYNEQFF. The CDR3 DNA reads as TGTGCCACCTGTGGCTGGAGCTCCTACAATGAGCAGTTCTTC.

CDR3 region: CASSPPWESETQYF. The CDR3 region has the DNA TGTGCCAGCTCACCACCCTGGGAGTCAGAGACCCAGTACTTC. The V call is TRBV18, the J call TRBJ2-5; D perhaps matches TRBD2 (5 bases). V was shortened by 0 bases and J by 4 bases, with 9 bases between the two germline ends. CDR1 and CDR2 from the germline V gene are KGHSH and LQKENI. CDR3 size: 14 residues.

This clonotype was counted only a few times. The chain links TRBV20-1 to TRBJ1-2; tentative D call: TRBD1 (6 bases). Per germline, CDR1 DFQATT and CDR2 SNEGSKA (reference sequence). V gave up 1 base and J gave up 8 bases, with 20 bases separating them. The CDR3 sequence is 15 residues long. In DNA form, the CDR3 reads TGCAGTGCTAGAGTGGTGTGGAGGCAGGGGTTCGGCTACACCTTC. It translates to CSARVVWRQGFGYTF.